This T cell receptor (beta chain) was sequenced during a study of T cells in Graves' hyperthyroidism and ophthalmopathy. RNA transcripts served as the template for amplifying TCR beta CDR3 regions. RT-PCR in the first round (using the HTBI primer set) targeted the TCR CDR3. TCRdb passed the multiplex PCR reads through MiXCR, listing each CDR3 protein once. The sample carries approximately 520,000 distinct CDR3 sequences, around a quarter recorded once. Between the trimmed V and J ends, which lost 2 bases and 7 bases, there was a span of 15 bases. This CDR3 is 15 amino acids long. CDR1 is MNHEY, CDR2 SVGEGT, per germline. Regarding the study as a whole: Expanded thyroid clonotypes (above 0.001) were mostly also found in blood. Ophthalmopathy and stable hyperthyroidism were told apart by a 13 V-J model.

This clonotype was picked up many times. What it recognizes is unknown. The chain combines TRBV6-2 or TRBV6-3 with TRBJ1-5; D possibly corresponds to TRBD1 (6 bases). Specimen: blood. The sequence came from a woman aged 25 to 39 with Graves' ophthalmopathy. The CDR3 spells CASSYGAGAGQPQHF. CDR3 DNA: TGTGCCAGCAGTTACGGGGCAGGGGCAGGGCAGCCCCAGCATTTT.